This entry describes one T cell receptor beta chain. There are a few counts of this clone. Its antigen is still unknown. Base qualities are not at hand, and no much larger clone is one base apart. From its cysteine to its phenylalanine, the CDR3 spans 15 amino acids. Only the CDR3 DNA is retained, 45 bases long and in frame from the first base. V gives up 1 base and J gives up 4 bases, and the segment between their germline ends measures 13 bases. As encoded in the germline V gene, CDR1 is SGHTA while CDR2 is FQGNSA. The CDR3 regions of human TCRbeta chains were analyzed by immunosequencing. Concerning the study's data processing: TCRs in the repertoires were compared against a reference library of SARS-CoV-2-specific TCRs that had been generated with the MIRA antigen-specificity platform. Breadth was defined as the fraction of unique TCRs that were SARS-CoV-2-associated, and depth was defined as the fraction of total T cells that were SARS-CoV-2-associated. Using the MIRA data, every spike-specific TCR was mapped to the spike region that the TCR reacted to and assigned to either a CD4 or a CD8 class. Log10-transformed breadth and depth values were compared by one-way ANOVA with Sidak's multiple comparisons tests. TCRdb took over this immuneACCESS table, retaining in-frame rearrangements with V and J assigned. Such tables are incomplete; in checked studies, under half of the missing clones stem from an unresolved V gene, and the remainder is unexplained. That table gives V, J and clone size, and the DNA gave D and trimming. The sample contains 150,000 or so clones, about nine tenths of them found a single time. The top ten clones comprise roughly 3.3% of the sample.

The time point tag for this specimen amounts to: about 28 days (+/-7) after the second vaccine dose. AZD1222 recipients whose second dose came at about 4 weeks and those whose second dose came at about 12 weeks were combined into one group, since spike-specific TCR depth and breadth did not differ between the two schedules. The vaccinee samples were drawn from two UK trials, COV001 and COV002, one of which was a single-blind randomized controlled phase 2/3 trial testing AZD1222 (ChAdOx1 nCoV-19) in healthy adults. For TCRbeta chain sequencing, PBMC samples were collected from trial participants at day 0 and at day 28 after the second dose. The sample belongs to a study of T cell responses to AZD1222 COVID-19 vaccine (dated by TCRdb to the early 2020s). Broadly, across the study: A total of about 250 trial participants underwent TCR sequencing, of whom about 200 had received two doses of AZD1222 and about 26 had received two doses of the MenACWY control vaccine. Trial participants were enrolled by age into 18-55, 56-69 and 70-plus year subgroups, with approximately 150, 28 and 58 TCR-sequenced participants respectively. What the work shows at the level of the full study, not this receptor alone: After two AZD1222 doses, spike-specific TCR breadth and depth were significantly higher than at day 0 and than in MenACWY recipients. Nearly half of unique spike-specific TCRs reportedly recognized epitopes outside regions mutated in the B.1.351 and B.1.1.7 variants. CD4 TCRs associated with the vaccine covered the entire spike protein, and the dominant responses were in regions 160-218 and 743-854. The 56-69-year group was small, and its depth increase did not reach significance, likely because of low power. Participants were mostly white British, with more females than males. The authors suggested clonal diversity may have been underestimated. Because no day 14 peak-response samples were available, repertoires were characterized only after the peak T cell response. Conclusions about previously exposed vaccinees are limited because only 6 or 7 AZD1222 recipients were SARS-CoV-2 seropositive at baseline.

In this chain, TRBV7-2 is recombined with TRBJ1-1; the D gene is perhaps TRBD1, on 5 matching bases. The receptor was derived from an adult who received the AZD1222 COVID-19 vaccine. The material sequenced was peripheral blood, taken 28 days after the second AZD1222 dose. Read as DNA, the sequence is TGTGCCAGCAGCTTAGGTCGGGGGTTGACCACTGAAGCTTTCTTT. This is translated as CASSLGRGLTTEAFF.